What follows are 10 T cell receptor beta chains derived from one specimen sequenced in a study of T cells after posttransplantation cyclophosphamide (TCRdb year 2016). The intended sense of this specimen's treatment or condition label: high-dose cyclophosphamide on days +3 and +4 as single-agent GVHD prophylaxis. Patients in the PTCy group got busulfan and fludarabine conditioning, a marrow graft from a related or unrelated donor, and cyclophosphamide on days +3 and +4. Libraries were made using the immunoSEQ multiplex PCR assay. What TCRdb holds here is the immuneACCESS table cut down to in-frame rearrangements. Part of the clones is not present; checked against another copy, under half of the missing clones reflect an unresolved V gene, and the others are unexplained. The data for this sample show several thousand clones, each detected more than once. Together, the top ten hold over 9.5% of the sample.

Specimen: PBMCs, collected after allogeneic stem cell transplant with posttransplant cyclophosphamide. These receptor sequences come from a female patient between 50 and 60 years old who received an allogeneic stem cell transplant from a related donor, was CMV-positive, and had no GVHD. Some T cells seen after a transplant may have their origin in the graft donor.

Many counts were recorded for this clone. The rearrangement joins TRBV6-2 or TRBV6-3 to TRBJ2-3, with 8 bases matching TRBD1. The CDR3 runs to 17 residues. V lost 2 bases, J lost 4 bases, and 11 bases stayed unmatched. From germline, CDR1 is MNHEY and CDR2 SVGEGT. For the CDR3, the DNA is TGTGCCAGCAGTTACAGAATCGACAGGGGAAACCCAGATACGCAGTATTTT. It encodes CASSYRIDRGNPDTQYF.

At least ten counts were recorded for this clone. This sequence joins TRBV11-1 and TRBJ1-2; 7 bases line up with TRBD1. The CDR3 is 13 residues long. Per germline, CDR1 SGHAT and CDR2 FQDESV (reference sequence). V gave up 6 bases and J gave up 6 bases; unmatched junction bases: 7. The CDR3, as DNA: TGTGCCAGCAGTCCAGGGGGAGGCAATGGCTACACCTTC. Amino acid sequence: CASSPGGGNGYTF. The full variable domain, its missing parts supplied by reference TRBV11-1 and TRBJ1-2, is EAEVAQSPRYKITEKSQAVAFWCDPISGHATLYWYRQILGQGPELLVQFQDESVVDDSQLPKDRFSAERLKGVDSTLKIQPAELGDSAMYLCASSPGGGNGYTFGSGTRLTVV.

This clone is labeled large. The V call is TRBV5-1, the J call TRBJ2-1; tentatively, D is TRBD1 (6 bases). CDR1 and CDR2 (germline): SGHRS, YFSETQ. With 4 bases removed from V and 7 bases from J, the gap between germline ends came to 9 bases. This CDR3 region has 12 residues. CDR3 loop: CASSGTRNEQFF. The DNA of the CDR3 is TGCGCCAGCAGCGGGACACGGAATGAGCAGTTCTTC.

This clone was picked up many times. V usage is TRBV5-1 and J usage is TRBJ1-1, with D tentatively TRBD1 (5 bases). Germline V gene lookup returns CDR1 SGHRS and CDR2 YFSETQ. Trimming cost V 0 bases and J 4 bases, with 13 bases left between them. This CDR3 contains 15 residues. CDR3 amino acids: CASSLAEGGVTEAFF. The CDR3, as DNA: TGCGCCAGCAGCTTGGCCGAGGGAGGGGTCACTGAAGCTTTCTTT.

As for this clone: One base away lies a much larger clone, so this may be a sequencing read error. The chain recombines TRBV5-1 with TRBJ2-3; 10 bases align to TRBD2. The CDR3 extends over 18 amino acids. The germline CDR1 and CDR2 sequences are SGHRS and YFSETQ. The CDR3 protein is CASSQHGTSVGGTDPQYF. The CDR3 region has the DNA TGCGCCAGCAGCCAGCACGGGACTAGCGTTGGAGGCACAGATCCGCAGTATTTT.

This clone showed up many times. The V call is TRBV19, the J call TRBJ2-1; no clear D. The ends were cut back, 6 bases at V and 2 bases at J, with 8 bases in the middle. Per the germline V gene, CDR1 is LNHDA and CDR2 is SQIVND (reference sequence). The CDR3 runs 13 residues. The CDR3, as DNA: TGTGCCAGTAGCTCCCAGGCCTACAATGAGCAGTTCTTC. It specifies CASSSQAYNEQFF.

This clone was observed at least ten times. In nucleotides, the CDR3 is TGTGCCAGCAGCCCACTCGAACAGGGGGCAACGCAGTATTTT. Translated, it gives CASSPLEQGATQYF. V usage is TRBV11-3 and J usage is TRBJ2-3; the match to TRBD1 covers 9 bases. Germline CDR1 and CDR2: SGHNT and YENEEA. V lost 5 bases to trimming and J lost 9 bases; unmatched junction nucleotides: 9. This CDR3 is built from 14 residues.

This clone showed up many times. This chain connects TRBV18 to TRBJ2-1; D might be TRBD1 (7 bases). The CDR3 covers 17 residues. V lost 3 bases to trimming and J lost 2 bases, with 17 bases between them. The germline V gene has CDR1 KGHSH and CDR2 LQKENI. The CDR3 nucleotides are TGTGCCAGCTCACCGAGACCAGGGGGGAGAACCTACAATGAGCAGTTCTTC. Translating it yields CASSPRPGGRTYNEQFF.

This clone was counted at least ten times. V usage is TRBV18 and J usage is TRBJ1-4; D is perhaps TRBD1 (6 bases). V was pared by 6 bases and J by 7 bases, with 15 bases between. This CDR3 region has 14 residues. Per the germline V gene, CDR1 is KGHSH and CDR2 is LQKENI. As DNA, the CDR3 is TGTGCCAGCTCTCCAAGGGACAATGGTGAAAAACTGTTTTTT. Translation: CASSPRDNGEKLFF.

This clone was detected many times. This sequence joins TRBV7-3 and TRBJ2-2; TRBD1 might be the D (6 bases). Germline V gene sequence: CDR1 SGHTA, CDR2 FQGTGA. Trimming left V 5 bases short and J 5 bases short, with 15 bases between. The CDR3 sequence is 15 residues long. DNA of the CDR3: TGTGCCAGCAGCCTAGTGCAGGGGTGGACCGGGGAGCTGTTTTTT. It yields the protein CASSLVQGWTGELFF.